Shown below are 9 T cell receptor beta chains from a single sample sequenced in a study of cytomegalovirus exposure and HLA in healthy donors. PCR used 60 Vbeta primers and 13 Jbeta primers. Sequenced by immunoSEQ multiplex PCR; TCRdb stores in-frame clones only, minus some. The profile shows around 130,000 clones, just under 80% of them singletons. The sequenced sample was PBMCs. These receptors were taken from a woman younger than 35 in good health and CMV-seronegative.

The chain joins TRBV4-1 to TRBJ2-7, with 8 bases identical to TRBD1. Trimming cost V 1 base and J 4 bases; bases outside gene matches: 3. Germline CDR1 MGHRA, CDR2 YSYEKL. This CDR3 has 14 residues. The DNA for the CDR3 is TGCGCCAGCAGCCAAGCCGGGACAGGTTACGAGCAGTACTTC. It specifies CASSQAGTGYEQYF.

The chain links TRBV7-2 to TRBJ2-1, with no clear D. In germline, CDR1 is SGHTA, CDR2 FQGNSA. The V end was cut by 1 base, the J end by 0 bases, with 10 bases between. This CDR3 spans 16 amino acids. The CDR3, as DNA: TGTGCCAGCAGCTTAGGCGGTAAGAGCTCCTACAATGAGCAGTTCTTC. Translated, it gives CASSLGGKSSYNEQFF.

The chain is built from TRBV10-3 and TRBJ2-5, with 8 bases aligning to TRBD2. J lost 3 bases, V lost 4 bases, and 19 bases had no gene match. Germline V gives CDR1 ENHRY, CDR2 SYGVKD. The CDR3 contains 19 residues. The CDR3 region is CAISAFSAGVGVEKETQYF. The CDR3 nucleotides read TGTGCCATCAGTGCGTTTTCAGCGGGGGTCGGGGTAGAAAAAGAGACCCAGTACTTC.

In this sample, this clone turned up once. The chain combines TRBV5-4 with TRBJ1-1; the D is unclear. Germline CDR1 and CDR2: SGHNT and YYREEE (reference sequence). CDR3 length equals 14 residues. V shed 4 bases and J shed 7 bases, with 17 bases lying between them. DNA of the CDR3: TGTGCCAGCAGCACCGACACTCTCCAACTTGAAGCTTTCTTT. Translation gives CASSTDTLQLEAFF.

V is TRBV11-2 and J is TRBJ2-5; tentatively, D is TRBD2 (6 bases). The germline gives CDR1 SGHAT, CDR2 FQNNGV. The CDR3 spans 14 residues. V lost 3 bases to trimming and J lost 0 bases, with 8 bases between them. CDR3: CASSFGGYQETQYF. The CDR3 DNA reads TGTGCCAGCAGCTTTGGAGGGTACCAAGAGACCCAGTACTTC.

The chain uses TRBV19 and TRBJ1-4; 9 bases are a match to TRBD1. The CDR3 has 14 residues. Per germline, CDR1 LNHDA and CDR2 SQIVND (reference sequence). V was clipped by 4 bases and J by 7 bases; unmatched bases: 4. The CDR3 bases are TGTGCCAGTAGTAGGGACAGGGAGGGTGAAAAACTGTTTTTT. Its protein product is CASSRDREGEKLFF.

V usage is TRBV14 and J usage is TRBJ1-2, with D tentatively TRBD1 (5 bases). Germline V gives CDR1 SGHDN, CDR2 FVKESK. The CDR3 has 17 residues. Deletions cut 2 bases from V and 3 bases from J, with 19 bases between. CDR3 in DNA: TGTGCCAGCAGCCAAAGGTGGGGGGAAGACGCGGACTATGGCTACACCTTC. Translated: CASSQRWGEDADYGYTF. Drawing the rest from reference TRBV14 and TRBJ1-2, the complete variable domain is EAGVTQFPSHSVIEKGQTVTLRCDPISGHDNLYWYRRVMGKEIKFLLHFVKESKQDESGMPNNRFLAERTGGTYSTLKVQPAELEDSGVYFCASSQRWGEDADYGYTFGSGTRLTVV.

This chain links TRBV2 with TRBJ1-2, with 7 bases that match TRBD1. The CDR3 length is 13 residues. Germline V gene data show CDR1 as SNHLY and CDR2 as FYNNEI. The V and J ends lost 4 bases and 5 bases, in that order; junction bases with no gene match: 4. Here the CDR3 DNA reads TGTGCCAGCAGTGTTGGGACAGTTTATGGCTACACCTTC. Translating gives CASSVGTVYGYTF.

This chain joins TRBV12-2 and TRBJ2-6; TRBD1 was called by the table and not checked on the DNA. TRBV12-2 is a known pseudogene. This CDR3 region has 18 residues. As DNA, the CDR3 is TGTGCAAGTCGCTTAAAAGGGGGACGCGTCTCTGGGGCCAACGTCCTGACTTTC. Translated: CASRLKGGRVSGANVLTF.